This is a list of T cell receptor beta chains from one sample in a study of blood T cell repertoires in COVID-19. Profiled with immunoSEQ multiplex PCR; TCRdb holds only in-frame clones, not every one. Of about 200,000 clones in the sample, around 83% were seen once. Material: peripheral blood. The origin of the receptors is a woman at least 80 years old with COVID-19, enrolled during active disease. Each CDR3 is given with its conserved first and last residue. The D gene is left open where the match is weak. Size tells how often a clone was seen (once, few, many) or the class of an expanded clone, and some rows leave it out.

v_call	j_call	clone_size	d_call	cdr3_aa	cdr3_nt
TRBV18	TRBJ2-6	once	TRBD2	CASSEQMGLAGKSGANVLTF	TGTGCCAGCTCTGAACAGATGGGGCTAGCGGGAAAGTCTGGGGCCAACGTCCTGACTTTC
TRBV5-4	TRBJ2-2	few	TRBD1	CASSLAKNRDRGTGELFF	TGTGCCAGCAGCTTGGCTAAAAACCGGGACAGGGGTACCGGGGAGCTGTTTTTT
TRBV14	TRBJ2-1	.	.	CASSHRSLEQFF	TGTGCCAGCAGCCATAGGAGCTTGGAGCAGTTCTTC
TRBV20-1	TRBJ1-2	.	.	CSAGSEEGYTF	TGCAGTGCTGGGTCTGAGGAGGGCTACACCTTC
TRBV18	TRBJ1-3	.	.	CASSPDRNGNTIYF	TGTGCCAGCTCACCCGACAGGAATGGAAACACCATATATTTT
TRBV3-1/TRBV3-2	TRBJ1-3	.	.	CASSPRQASSGNTIYF	TGTGCCAGCAGCCCTCGACAGGCGAGCTCTGGAAACACCATATATTTT
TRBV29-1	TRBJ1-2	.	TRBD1	CSVGGQYLGYTF	TGCAGCGTTGGGGGACAGTATCTTGGCTACACCTTC
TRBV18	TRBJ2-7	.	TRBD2	CASSPRTSGRNEQYF	TGTGCCAGCTCACCGAGGACTAGCGGGAGAAACGAGCAGTACTTC
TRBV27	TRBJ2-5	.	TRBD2	CASSLWAAGEKTQYF	TGTGCCAGCAGTTTATGGGCGGCGGGGGAAAAGACCCAGTACTTC
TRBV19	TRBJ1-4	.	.	CASSISRGPNEKLFF	TGTGCCAGTAGTATAAGCCGAGGGCCTAATGAAAAACTGTTTTTT
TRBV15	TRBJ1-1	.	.	CATTRMRGTEAFF	TGTGCCACCACCCGGATGAGGGGGACTGAAGCTTTCTTT
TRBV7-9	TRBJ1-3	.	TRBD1	CASSPWTGGVRNTIYF	TGTGCCAGCAGCCCCTGGACAGGGGGCGTGAGAAACACCATATATTTT
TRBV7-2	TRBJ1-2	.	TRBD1	CASSLAGQAGYTF	TGTGCCAGCAGCTTAGCGGGACAGGCGGGCTACACCTTC
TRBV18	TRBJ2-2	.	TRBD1	CASSPGTGANTGELFF	TGTGCCAGCTCACCCGGGACAGGGGCGAACACCGGGGAGCTGTTTTTT